The 13 T cell receptor beta chains given below trace back to one sample, sequenced in a study of T-cell reconstitution after alpha-beta-depleted transplantation in children. Unique molecular identifiers were incorporated during preparation of the TCRbeta library. TCRdb processed the PCR reads anew with MiXCR; each CDR3 protein has one entry. Among about 640,000 distinct CDR3 sequences listed, roughly 17% were seen once. The specimen comprised PBMCs from the stem cell graft donor, sampled from the stem cell graft. The source is a human donor who donated a stem cell graft to a child with acute myeloid leukemia.

This clonotype was seen repeatedly, ten times or more. This sequence joins TRBV29-1 and TRBJ2-5; D not certain. The germline V gene has CDR1 SQVTM and CDR2 ANQGSEA. This CDR3 is 14 amino acids long. Trimming left V 6 bases short and J 8 bases short, with 22 bases between. CDR3 residues: CSVEPVLAPATQYF. The CDR3 DNA reads as TGCAGCGTGGAACCAGTCTTGGCCCCAGCTACCCAGTACTTC.

Only a few counts were recorded for this clonotype. The chain uses TRBV6-5 and TRBJ1-5; D may be TRBD1 (5 bases). The V gene lost 3 bases and the J gene lost 4 bases, with 13 bases spanning the gap. CDR1 and CDR2 from the germline V gene are MNHEY and SVGAGI. The CDR3 has 15 amino acids. The DNA for the CDR3 is TGTGCCAGCAGTTATCCGGGACGAATTAATCAGCCCCAGCATTTT. Amino acids: CASSYPGRINQPQHF.

This clonotype turned up a few times. The chain employs TRBV3-1 and TRBJ2-1; no reliable D call. Per germline, CDR1 LGHDT and CDR2 YNNKEL (reference sequence). This CDR3 contains 12 residues. The V end was cut by 5 bases, the J end by 4 bases, with 6 bases between. This chain's CDR3 is CASSWNYNEQFF. The CDR3, as DNA: TGTGCCAGCAGCTGGAATTACAATGAGCAGTTCTTC.

There are many counts of this clonotype. The chain uses TRBV6-4 and TRBJ2-7; TRBD1 aligns across 8 bases. The length of the CDR3 is 13 residues. CDR1 is MRHNA, CDR2 SNTAGT, per germline. With V trimmed by 9 bases and J by 3 bases, 7 bases remained unmatched. CDR3 protein: CARLTGVLYEQYV. For the CDR3, the DNA is TGTGCCAGGTTGACAGGGGTACTCTACGAGCAGTACGTC.

This clonotype was recorded at least ten times. This chain links TRBV7-9 with TRBJ2-1; no clear D. Germline-derived CDR1 and CDR2 are SEHNR and FQNEAQ (reference sequence). V gave up 6 bases and J gave up 2 bases, with 11 bases separating them. The CDR3 is 14 residues long. The CDR3 region is CASRQDGPYNEQFF. CDR3 nucleotide sequence: TGTGCCAGCAGGCAGGACGGACCCTACAATGAGCAGTTCTTC.

J is TRBJ2-5 and V is TRBV9, with D possibly matching TRBD1 (6 bases). Looked up from germline, CDR1 is SGDLS and CDR2 is YYNGEE. The CDR3 runs to 13 residues. V lost 3 bases and J lost 8, with 14 bases in between. The CDR3 sequence: CASSGDPGDTQYF. CDR3 nucleotides: TGTGCCAGCAGCGGTGATCCAGGGGATACCCAGTACTTC.

The V call is TRBV27, the J call TRBJ2-7; 11 bases line up with TRBD1. V lost 5 bases to trimming and J lost 3 bases; unmatched junction nucleotides: 3. The germline V gene has CDR1 MNHEY and CDR2 SMNVEV (reference sequence). The CDR3 has 14 amino acids. Here the CDR3 DNA reads TGTGCCAGCAGTGCCGGGACAGGGGGCTACGAGCAGTACGTC. This gives the protein CASSAGTGGYEQYV.

The chain employs TRBV7-2 and TRBJ2-4, with D perhaps matching TRBD1 or TRBD2 (6 bases each). CDR1 is SGHTA, CDR2 FQGNSA, per germline. V lost 5 bases to trimming and J lost 3 bases, with 17 bases between them. The length of the CDR3 is 16 residues. Written as DNA, the CDR3 is TGTGCCAGCAGCCCCAGGTGGGGGGCCTACAAAAACATTCAGTACTTC. Translation: CASSPRWGAYKNIQYF.

This clonotype has only a few counts. V and J are TRBV10-1 and TRBJ1-1; D remains unclear. Germline V CDR1 and CDR2: WNHNN, SYGVQD (reference sequence). CDR3 length equals 13 residues. V lost 6 bases and J 4 bases, leaving 12 bases between the germline ends. CDR3 DNA: TGCGCCAGCAGGGGTTCCGATGGCACTGAAGCTTTCTTT. Protein sequence: CASRGSDGTEAFF.

This clonotype was counted at least ten times. The V gene is TRBV20-1, the J gene TRBJ2-5; D gene ambiguous. Germline V CDR1 and CDR2: DFQATT, SNEGSKA (reference sequence). Deletions cut 2 bases from V and 2 bases from J, with 12 bases between. The length of the CDR3 is 14 residues. CDR3 DNA: TGCAGTGCTAGACCTCCGACTCGGCAAGAGACCCAGTACTTC. Its protein is CSARPPTRQETQYF.

This clonotype was recorded many times. The chain employs TRBV20-1 and TRBJ2-4, with a possible D match to TRBD1 (5 bases). V was trimmed by 3 bases and J by 2 bases, leaving 8 bases between them. This CDR3 is 13 amino acids long. The germline V gene encodes CDR1 DFQATT and CDR2 SNEGSKA (reference sequence). The chain's CDR3 is CSARDTSKNIQYF. As DNA, the CDR3 is TGCAGTGCTAGGGACACCTCCAAAAACATTCAGTACTTC.

A few counts support this clonotype. The V and J genes are TRBV20-1 and TRBJ1-5; D is unclear. The CDR3 runs 17 residues. CDR1 is DFQATT and CDR2 is SNEGSKA in the germline V gene (reference sequence). V was shortened by 3 bases and J by 0 bases, with 18 bases between the two germline ends. CDR3 nucleotide sequence: TGCAGTGCTAGCTCGGGGTTCGGGGTCTATAGCAATCAGCCCCAGCATTTT. Translated: CSASSGFGVYSNQPQHF.

This clonotype appeared a few times. The chain joins TRBV6-5 to TRBJ2-3, with 10 bases matching TRBD1. J gave up 3 bases and V 2 bases, and 8 bases lay outside the gene matches. Germline V gene lookup returns CDR1 MNHEY and CDR2 SVGAGI. The CDR3 is 17 amino acids. CDR3: CASSYTSPGQGTDTQYF. CDR3 DNA: TGTGCCAGCAGTTACACCTCACCGGGACAGGGGACAGATACGCAGTATTTT.